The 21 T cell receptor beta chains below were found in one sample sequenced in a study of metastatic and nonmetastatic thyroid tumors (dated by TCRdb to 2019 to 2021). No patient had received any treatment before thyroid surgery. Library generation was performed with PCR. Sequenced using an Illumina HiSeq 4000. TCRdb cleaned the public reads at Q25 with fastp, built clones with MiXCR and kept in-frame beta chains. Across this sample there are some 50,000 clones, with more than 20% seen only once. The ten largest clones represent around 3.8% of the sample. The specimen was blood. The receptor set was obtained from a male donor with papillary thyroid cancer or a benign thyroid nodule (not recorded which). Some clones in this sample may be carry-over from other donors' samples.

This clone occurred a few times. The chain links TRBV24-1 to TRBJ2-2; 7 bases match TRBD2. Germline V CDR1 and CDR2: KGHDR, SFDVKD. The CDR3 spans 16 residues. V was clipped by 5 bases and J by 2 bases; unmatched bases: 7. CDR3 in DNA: TGTGCCACCAGTGGAACGGGAGGAGTTAACACCGGGGAGCTGTTTTTT. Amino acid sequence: CATSGTGGVNTGELFF.

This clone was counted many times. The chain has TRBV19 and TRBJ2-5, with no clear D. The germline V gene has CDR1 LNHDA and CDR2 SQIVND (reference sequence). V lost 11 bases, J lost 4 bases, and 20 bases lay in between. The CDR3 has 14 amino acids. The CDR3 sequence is CASSPNGARETQYF. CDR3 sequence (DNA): TGTGCCTCCTCACCCAACGGAGCGCGAGAGACCCAGTACTTC.

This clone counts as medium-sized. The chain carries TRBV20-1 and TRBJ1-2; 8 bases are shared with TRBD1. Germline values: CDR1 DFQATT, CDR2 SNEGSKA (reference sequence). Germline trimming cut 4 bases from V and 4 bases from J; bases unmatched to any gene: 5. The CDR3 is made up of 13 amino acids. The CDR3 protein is CSAKTGDIYGYTF. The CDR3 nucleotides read TGCAGTGCTAAGACAGGGGATATCTATGGCTACACCTTC.

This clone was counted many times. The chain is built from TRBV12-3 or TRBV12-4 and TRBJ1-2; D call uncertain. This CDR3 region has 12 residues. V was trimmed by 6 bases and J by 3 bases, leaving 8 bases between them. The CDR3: CASSPTYYGYTF. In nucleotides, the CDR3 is TGTGCCAGCAGCCCGACCTACTATGGCTACACCTTC.

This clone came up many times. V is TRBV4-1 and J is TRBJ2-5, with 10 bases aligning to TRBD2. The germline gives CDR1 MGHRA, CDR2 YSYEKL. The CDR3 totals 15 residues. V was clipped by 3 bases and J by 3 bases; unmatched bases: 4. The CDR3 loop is CASSHSGLAKETQYF. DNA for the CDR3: TGCGCCAGCAGCCACTCGGGACTAGCGAAAGAGACCCAGTACTTC.

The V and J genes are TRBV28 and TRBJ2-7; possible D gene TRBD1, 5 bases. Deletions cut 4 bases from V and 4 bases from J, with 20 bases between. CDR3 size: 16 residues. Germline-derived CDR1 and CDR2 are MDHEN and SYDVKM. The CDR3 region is CASSSPPRGLGYEQYF. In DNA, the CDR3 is TGTGCCAGCAGTTCCCCTCCAAGGGGTCTTGGGTACGAGCAGTACTTC.

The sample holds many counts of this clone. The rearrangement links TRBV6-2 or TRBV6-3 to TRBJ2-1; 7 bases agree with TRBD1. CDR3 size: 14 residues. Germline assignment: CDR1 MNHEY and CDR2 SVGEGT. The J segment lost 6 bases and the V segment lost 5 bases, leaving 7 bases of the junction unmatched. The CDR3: CASSHGAGGNEQFF. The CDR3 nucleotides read TGTGCCAGCAGTCATGGGGCAGGGGGCAATGAGCAGTTCTTC.

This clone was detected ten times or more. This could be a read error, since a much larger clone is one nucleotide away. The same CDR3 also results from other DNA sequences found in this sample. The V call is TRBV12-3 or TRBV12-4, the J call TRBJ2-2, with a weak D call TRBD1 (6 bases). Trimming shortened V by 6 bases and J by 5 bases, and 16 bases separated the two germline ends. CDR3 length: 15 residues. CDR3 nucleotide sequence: TGTGCCAGCAGACCCGGGGCAGGGGTTACCGGGGAGCTGTTTTTT. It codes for CASRPGAGVTGELFF.

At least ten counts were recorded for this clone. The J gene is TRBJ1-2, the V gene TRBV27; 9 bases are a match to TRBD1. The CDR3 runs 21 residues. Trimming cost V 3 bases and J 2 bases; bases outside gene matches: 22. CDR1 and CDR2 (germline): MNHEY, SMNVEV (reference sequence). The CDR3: CASSFGVQGARSKQGNYGYTF. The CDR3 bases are TGTGCCAGCAGTTTTGGGGTACAGGGGGCGCGGAGTAAACAAGGGAACTATGGCTACACCTTC.

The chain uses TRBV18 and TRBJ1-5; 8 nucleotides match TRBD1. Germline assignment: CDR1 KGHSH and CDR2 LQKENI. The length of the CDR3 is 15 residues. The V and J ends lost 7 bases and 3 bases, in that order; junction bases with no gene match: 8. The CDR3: CASLPTGQDNQPQHF. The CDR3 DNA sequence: TGTGCCAGCTTACCGACGGGACAGGACAATCAGCCCCAGCATTTT.

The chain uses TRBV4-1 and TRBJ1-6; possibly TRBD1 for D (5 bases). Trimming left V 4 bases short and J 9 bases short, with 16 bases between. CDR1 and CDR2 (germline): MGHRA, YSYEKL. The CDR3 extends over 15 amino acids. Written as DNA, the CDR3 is TGCGCCAGCAGCCCGGTGCAGGGTTTTAGTTCACCCCTCCACTTT. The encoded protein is CASSPVQGFSSPLHF.

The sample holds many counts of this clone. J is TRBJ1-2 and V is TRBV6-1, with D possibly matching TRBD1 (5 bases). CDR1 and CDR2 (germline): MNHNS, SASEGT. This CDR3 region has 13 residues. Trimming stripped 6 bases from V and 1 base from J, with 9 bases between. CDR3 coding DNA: TGTGCCAGCAGGCAGGGTTTTAACTATGGCTACACCTTC. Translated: CASRQGFNYGYTF.

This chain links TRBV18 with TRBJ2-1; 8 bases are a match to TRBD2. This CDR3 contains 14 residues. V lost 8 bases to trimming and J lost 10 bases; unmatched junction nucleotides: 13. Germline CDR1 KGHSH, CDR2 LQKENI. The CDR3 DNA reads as TGTGCCAGCGCCAGAGGGACTAGAGGAGACGAGCAGTTCTTC. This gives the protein CASARGTRGDEQFF.

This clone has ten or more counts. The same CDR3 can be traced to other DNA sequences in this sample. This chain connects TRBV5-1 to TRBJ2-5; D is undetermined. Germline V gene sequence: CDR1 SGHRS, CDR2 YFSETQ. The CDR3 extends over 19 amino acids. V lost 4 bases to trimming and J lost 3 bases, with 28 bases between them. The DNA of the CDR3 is TGCGCCAGCAGCCCTGATTGGAACCGCCTGTACCTTCTTGAAGAGACCCAGTACTTC. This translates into CASSPDWNRLYLLEETQYF.

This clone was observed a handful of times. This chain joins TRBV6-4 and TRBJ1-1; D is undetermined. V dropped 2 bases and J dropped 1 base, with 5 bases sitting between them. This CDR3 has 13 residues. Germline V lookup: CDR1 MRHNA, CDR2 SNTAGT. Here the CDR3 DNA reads TGTGCCAGCAGTGACAGGGCGAACACTGAAGCTTTCTTT. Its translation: CASSDRANTEAFF.

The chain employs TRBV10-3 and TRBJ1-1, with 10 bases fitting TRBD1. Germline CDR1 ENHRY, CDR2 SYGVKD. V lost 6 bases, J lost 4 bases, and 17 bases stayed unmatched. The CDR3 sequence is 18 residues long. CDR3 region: CAIRCSAGTGDCGTEAFF. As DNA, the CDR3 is TGTGCCATCAGGTGCTCTGCCGGGACAGGGGATTGTGGCACTGAAGCTTTCTTT.

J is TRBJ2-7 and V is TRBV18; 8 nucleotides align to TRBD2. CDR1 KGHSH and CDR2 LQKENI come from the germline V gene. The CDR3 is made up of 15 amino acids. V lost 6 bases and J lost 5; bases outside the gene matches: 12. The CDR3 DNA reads TGTGCCAGCTCCCCTGGACTAGCTTCTATCCACGAGCAGTACTTC. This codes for CASSPGLASIHEQYF.

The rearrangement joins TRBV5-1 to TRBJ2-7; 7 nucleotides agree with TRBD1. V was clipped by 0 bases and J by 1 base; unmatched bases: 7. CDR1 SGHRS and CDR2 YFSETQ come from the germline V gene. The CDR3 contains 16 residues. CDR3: CASSLADRPYSYEQYF. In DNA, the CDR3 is TGCGCCAGCAGCTTGGCGGACAGGCCTTATTCCTACGAGCAGTACTTC.

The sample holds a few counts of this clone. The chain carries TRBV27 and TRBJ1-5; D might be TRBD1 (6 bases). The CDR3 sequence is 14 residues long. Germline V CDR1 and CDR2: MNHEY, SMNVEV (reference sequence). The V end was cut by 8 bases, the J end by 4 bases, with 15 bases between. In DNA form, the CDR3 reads TGTGCCAGCCGGGACACCAGACGTAATCAGCCCCAGCATTTT. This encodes CASRDTRRNQPQHF.

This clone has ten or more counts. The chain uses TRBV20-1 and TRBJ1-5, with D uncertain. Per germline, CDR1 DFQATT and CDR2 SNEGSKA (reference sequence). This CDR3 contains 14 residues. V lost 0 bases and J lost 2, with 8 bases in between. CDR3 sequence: CSARDPAGNQPQHF. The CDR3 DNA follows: TGCAGTGCTAGAGATCCAGCCGGCAATCAGCCCCAGCATTTT.

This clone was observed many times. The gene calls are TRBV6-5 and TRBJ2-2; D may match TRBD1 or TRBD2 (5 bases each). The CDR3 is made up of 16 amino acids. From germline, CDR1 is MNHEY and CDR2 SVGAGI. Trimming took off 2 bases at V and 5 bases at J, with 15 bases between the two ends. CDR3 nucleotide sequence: TGTGCCAGCAGTTACGGGGGAACGAGGGTAACCGGGGAGCTGTTTTTT. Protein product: CASSYGGTRVTGELFF.